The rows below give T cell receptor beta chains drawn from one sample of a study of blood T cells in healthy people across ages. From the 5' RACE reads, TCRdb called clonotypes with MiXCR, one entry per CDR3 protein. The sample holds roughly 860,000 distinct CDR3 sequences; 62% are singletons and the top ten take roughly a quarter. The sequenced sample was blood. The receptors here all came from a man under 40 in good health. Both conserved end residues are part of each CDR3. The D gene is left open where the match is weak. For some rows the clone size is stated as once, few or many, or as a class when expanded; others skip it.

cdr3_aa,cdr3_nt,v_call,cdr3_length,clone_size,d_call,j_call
CASSYLTKQFF,TGTGCCAGCAGTTACCTTACAAAGCAGTTCTTC,TRBV6-5,11,.,.,TRBJ2-1
CSARDIAGGQETQYF,TGCAGTGCTAGAGACATAGCGGGGGGTCAAGAGACCCAGTACTTC,TRBV20-1,15,.,TRBD2,TRBJ2-5
CATSSSRANYGYTF,TGTGCCACCAGTTCGAGCAGAGCTAACTATGGCTACACCTTC,TRBV24-1,14,.,.,TRBJ1-2
CATSDRGTINYNEQFF,TGTGCCACCAGTGATCGCGGGACAATAAACTACAATGAGCAGTTCTTC,TRBV24-1,16,.,.,TRBJ2-1
CASAGDMNSYEQYF,TGTGCCAGCGCCGGGGATATGAATTCCTACGAGCAGTACTTC,TRBV28,14,.,.,TRBJ2-7
CATSGGPAETQYF,TGTGCCACCAGCGGAGGACCCGCAGAGACCCAGTACTTC,TRBV15,13,.,.,TRBJ2-5
CASSPRTHFSTDTQYF,TGCGCCAGCAGCCCCCGGACACATTTTAGCACAGATACGCAGTATTTT,TRBV4-3,16,.,.,TRBJ2-3
CASTQFNEQYF,TGTGCCAGCACACAGTTCAACGAGCAGTACTTC,TRBV6-9,11,.,.,TRBJ2-7
CAWSGSGQPQHF,TGTGCCTGGAGTGGGTCGGGACAGCCCCAGCATTTT,TRBV30,12,once,.,TRBJ1-5
CASSQGLGLAGLFF,TGCGCCAGCAGCCAAGGCCTCGGGCTAGCGGGCCTGTTCTTC,TRBV4-3,14,few,TRBD2,TRBJ2-1
CASSYSIRDRGTLSYNEQFF,TGTGCCAGCAGTTACTCGATTAGGGACAGGGGAACCCTTTCCTACAATGAGCAGTTCTTC,TRBV6-5,20,.,TRBD1,TRBJ2-1
CASSLEGVNTQYF,TGTGCCAGCAGCTTAGAGGGGGTTAATACGCAGTATTTT,TRBV7-2,13,.,.,TRBJ2-3
CASSPQQGSTNEKLFF,TGTGCCAGCAGCCCCCAACAGGGGTCCACTAATGAAAAACTGTTTTTT,TRBV28,16,.,TRBD1,TRBJ1-4
CASSLAVIYNEQFF,TGTGCCAGCAGTTTAGCGGTTATCTACAATGAGCAGTTCTTC,TRBV12-3/TRBV12-4,14,few,.,TRBJ2-1
CASSNNYGYTF,TGTGCCAGCAGCAACAACTATGGCTACACCTTC,TRBV6-5,11,.,.,TRBJ1-2
CATSQTGTGLNGQFF,TGTGCCACCAGCCAAACCGGGACAGGACTCAATGGGCAGTTCTTC,TRBV15,15,once,TRBD1,TRBJ2-1
CASSLGGAGGRWSYEQYF,TGTGCCAGCAGCTTAGGCGGGGCGGGGGGAAGGTGGTCCTACGAGCAGTACTTC,TRBV7-2,18,few,TRBD2,TRBJ2-7
CASSLEPRASGNTIYF,TGTGCCAGCAGCTTAGAGCCGCGGGCTTCTGGAAACACCATATATTTT,TRBV7-6,16,few,.,TRBJ1-3
CASSLTGQGGYGYTF,TGCGCCAGCAGCCTTACCGGACAGGGTGGCTATGGCTACACCTTC,TRBV5-1,15,.,TRBD1,TRBJ1-2
CASSQLGQGAAYNEQFF,TGCGCCAGCAGCCAGTTAGGACAGGGGGCTGCCTACAATGAGCAGTTCTTC,TRBV4-3,17,.,TRBD1,TRBJ2-1
CASRLRAGNQPQHF,TGTGCCAGTCGCCTCCGAGCAGGGAATCAGCCCCAGCATTTT,TRBV12-3/TRBV12-4,14,.,.,TRBJ1-5
CASSPRLAGMYLPEQYF,TGCGCCAGCAGCCCTAGACTAGCGGGGATGTATCTACCCGAGCAGTACTTC,TRBV5-1,17,few,TRBD2,TRBJ2-7
CASSLQAIYGYTF,TGTGCCAGCAGCTTACAGGCGATCTATGGCTACACCTTC,TRBV7-2,13,few,.,TRBJ1-2
CASSFERMSSGANVLTF,TGTGCCAGCAGCTTCGAAAGGATGAGCTCTGGGGCCAACGTCCTGACTTTC,TRBV7-2,17,few,.,TRBJ2-6
CASSFRGDEQFF,TGCGCCAGCAGCTTTCGGGGCGATGAGCAGTTCTTC,TRBV5-1,12,.,.,TRBJ2-1
CASTTRHRLYGYTF,TGTGCCAGCACCACCCGACACCGACTCTATGGCTACACCTTC,TRBV12-3/TRBV12-4,14,.,.,TRBJ1-2
CASSWADHEQYF,TGTGCCAGCAGCTGGGCGGACCACGAGCAGTACTTC,TRBV7-8,12,.,.,TRBJ2-7
CASKPGQPTYEQYF,TGTGCCAGCAAACCGGGACAACCAACCTACGAGCAGTACTTC,TRBV2,14,few,.,TRBJ2-7
CASTHSVGYYNEQFF,TGTGCCAGCACTCACAGCGTGGGATACTACAATGAGCAGTTCTTC,TRBV3-1,15,once,.,TRBJ2-1
CASSQDGRDPLETQYF,TGTGCCAGCAGCCAAGATGGGAGGGATCCCTTAGAGACCCAGTACTTC,TRBV3-1,16,once,TRBD2,TRBJ2-5
CASSLQGWGNIQYF,TGTGCCAGCAGCTTACAGGGGTGGGGAAACATTCAGTACTTC,TRBV7-2,14,few,.,TRBJ2-4
CSIRGGVGSYEQYF,TGCAGTATAAGGGGAGGGGTCGGCTCCTACGAGCAGTACTTC,TRBV20-1,14,.,TRBD2,TRBJ2-7
CSARRGGLETQYF,TGCAGTGCTAGAAGGGGGGGGCTAGAGACCCAGTACTTC,TRBV20-1,13,.,.,TRBJ2-5
CACEGVGGYTF,TGTGCCTGCGAAGGGGTAGGGGGCTACACCTTC,TRBV5-5,11,.,.,TRBJ1-2
CASIRTGHGYTF,TGTGCCAGCATCAGGACGGGACATGGCTACACCTTC,TRBV7-9,12,.,.,TRBJ1-2
CASSLAHEQFF,TGTGCCAGCAGTCTAGCTCATGAGCAGTTCTTC,TRBV14,11,many,.,TRBJ2-1
CASSQGLAGSYEQFF,TGTGCCAGCAGCCAGGGACTAGCGGGTAGTTATGAGCAGTTCTTC,TRBV5-8,15,once,TRBD2,TRBJ2-1
CASSLQHHENSPLHF,TGTGCCAGCAGCCTCCAGCATCATGAGAATTCACCCCTCCACTTT,TRBV7-3,15,.,.,TRBJ1-6
CASSEAVLISDTQYF,TGTGCCAGCAGTGAAGCAGTTCTAATTTCAGATACGCAGTATTTT,TRBV2,15,.,.,TRBJ2-3
CASSQDAYVQYF,TGTGCCAGCAGCCAAGACGCGTATGTGCAGTACTTC,TRBV14,12,once,.,TRBJ2-5
CASSLAGDFTDTQYF,TGTGCCAGCAGTTTAGCGGGGGACTTCACAGATACGCAGTATTTT,TRBV27,15,few,TRBD2,TRBJ2-3
CASSFGQGDYEQYF,TGTGCCAGCAGCTTTGGACAGGGGGACTACGAGCAGTACTTC,TRBV7-3,14,many,TRBD1,TRBJ2-7
CASSQEGDYPYGYTF,TGCGCCAGCAGCCAAGAAGGCGACTACCCATATGGCTACACCTTC,TRBV4-3,15,few,.,TRBJ1-2
CSVARTGSYNEQFF,TGCAGCGTTGCCCGGACAGGCTCCTACAATGAGCAGTTCTTC,TRBV29-1,14,.,TRBD1,TRBJ2-1
CASSGPQGSYEQYF,TGTGCCAGCAGCGGGCCACAGGGCTCCTACGAGCAGTACTTC,TRBV9,14,.,.,TRBJ2-7
CASSVGGNSYGYTF,TGTGCCAGCAGCGTCGGGGGGAACAGCTATGGCTACACCTTC,TRBV9,14,.,.,TRBJ1-2
CSVRTGHNYGYTF,TGCAGCGTGCGGACAGGCCATAACTATGGCTACACCTTC,TRBV29-1,13,.,TRBD1,TRBJ1-2
CASSLRQGIGEDTQYF,TGTGCCAGCAGCCTACGACAGGGGATCGGAGAAGATACGCAGTATTTT,TRBV6-5,16,few,TRBD1,TRBJ2-3
CASSLGLKGGSHYEQHF,TGTGCCAGCAGCTTAGGCCTGAAAGGGGGATCCCACTACGAGCAGCACTTC,TRBV27,17,.,.,TRBJ2-7
CASSLGTRGRPYEQYF,TGTGCCAGCAGTTTAGGGACAAGGGGTCGGCCCTACGAGCAGTACTTC,TRBV12-3/TRBV12-4,16,.,.,TRBJ2-7
CASSLAASGVFGNEQFF,TGCGCCAGCAGCTTGGCTGCCAGTGGGGTTTTTGGCAATGAGCAGTTCTTC,TRBV5-1,17,few,.,TRBJ2-1
CASSQRGVTDEQYF,TGTGCCAGCAGCCAGAGGGGAGTTACAGACGAGCAGTACTTC,TRBV11-2,14,.,.,TRBJ2-7
CASSPKGPGTLYYGYTF,TGTGCCAGCAGCCCAAAGGGTCCCGGGACACTATACTATGGCTACACCTTC,TRBV7-9,17,.,.,TRBJ1-2
CASSHPYRGPATEAFF,TGCGCCAGCAGCCATCCATACAGGGGGCCGGCCACTGAAGCTTTCTTT,TRBV4-3,16,.,TRBD1,TRBJ1-1